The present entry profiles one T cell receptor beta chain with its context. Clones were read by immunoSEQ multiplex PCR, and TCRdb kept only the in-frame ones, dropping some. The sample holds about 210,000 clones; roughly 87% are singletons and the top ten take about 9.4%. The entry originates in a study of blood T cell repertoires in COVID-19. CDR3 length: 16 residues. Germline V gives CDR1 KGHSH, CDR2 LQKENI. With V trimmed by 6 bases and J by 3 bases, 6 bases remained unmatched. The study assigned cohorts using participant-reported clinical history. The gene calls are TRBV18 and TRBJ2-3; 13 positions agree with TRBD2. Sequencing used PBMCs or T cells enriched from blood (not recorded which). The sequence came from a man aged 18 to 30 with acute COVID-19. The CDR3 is CASSDGTSGITDTQYF. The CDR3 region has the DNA TGTGCCAGCTCGGATGGGACTAGCGGGATTACAGATACGCAGTATTTT.